The next 21 T cell receptor beta chains were all read from a single sample in a study of T cells in Graves' hyperthyroidism and ophthalmopathy. Amplified TCR beta CDR3 regions derived from RNA transcripts. With the HTBI primer set, the TCR CDR3 went through a first round of RT-PCR. In TCRdb, the multiplex PCR reads were re-called with MiXCR into one record per CDR3 protein. The sample consists of about 500,000 distinct CDR3 sequences, 46% of them appearing once. Sequenced material: peripheral blood or thyroid tissue (not recorded which). The origin of the receptors is an adult woman with Graves' disease, either hyperthyroidism or ophthalmopathy (not recorded which).

This clonotype was seen at least ten times. The rearrangement joins TRBV5-1 to TRBJ2-2; D perhaps matches TRBD1 (6 bases). The CDR3 extends over 14 amino acids. Trimming cost V 0 bases and J 6 bases, with 9 bases left between them. Germline lookup yields CDR1 SGHRS and CDR2 YFSETQ. For the CDR3, the DNA is TGCGCCAGCAGCTTGGCCACAGGGTCCGGGGAGCTGTTTTTT. Translation: CASSLATGSGELFF.

This clonotype was detected a few times. The V gene is TRBV19, the J gene TRBJ1-5; 7 bases fit TRBD1. Germline V gene lookup returns CDR1 LNHDA and CDR2 SQIVND (reference sequence). The CDR3 consists of 15 residues. V shed 7 bases and J 4 bases; nucleotides not matched to a gene: 10. In DNA form, the CDR3 reads TGTGCCAGTACTCTACCCGGGACAGTAAATCAGCCCCAGCATTTT. This translates into CASTLPGTVNQPQHF.

V usage is TRBV10-3 and J usage is TRBJ2-7, with 10 bases fitting TRBD2. Germline V gene data show CDR1 as ENHRY and CDR2 as SYGVKD. CDR3 size: 15 residues. J gave up 4 bases and V 2 bases, and 5 bases lay outside the gene matches. The CDR3 sequence: CAISEPVAGGYEQYF. In nucleotides, the CDR3 is TGTGCCATCAGTGAGCCAGTAGCGGGAGGATACGAGCAGTACTTC.

V gene TRBV6-2 or TRBV6-3 combines with J gene TRBJ1-6; TRBD1 agrees at 7 bases. Germline trimming cut 2 bases from V and 1 base from J; bases unmatched to any gene: 2. The CDR3 loop spans 16 amino acids. CDR1 is MNHEY and CDR2 is SVGEGT in the germline V gene. CDR3 residues: CASSYRGPSYNSPLHF. DNA of the CDR3: TGTGCCAGCAGTTACAGGGGGCCGTCCTATAATTCACCCCTCCACTTT.

With respect to this clonotype: One junction end disagrees with the germline gene, perhaps due to a read error. The rearrangement joins TRBV13 to TRBJ1-6; tentatively, D is TRBD1 (5 bases). The CDR3 is 17 residues long. The V gene's germline CDR1 is PRHDT and CDR2 FYEKMQ (reference sequence). DNA for the CDR3: TGCGCCAGCAGCCAAGGGGACGGGGCCGGGGCTCCGGCACCCCTCCACTTT. It translates to CASSQGDGAGAPAPLHF.

This clonotype has just one count. The chain employs TRBV10-3 and TRBJ2-5; 7 nucleotides match TRBD1. The J segment lost 5 bases and the V segment lost 4 bases, leaving 7 bases of the junction unmatched. CDR1 is ENHRY and CDR2 is SYGVKD in the germline V gene. This CDR3 is 14 amino acids long. The CDR3 bases are TGTGCCATCAGTGGATCGACAGGGTCGGAGACCCAGTACTTC. Encoded protein: CAISGSTGSETQYF.

The V and J genes are TRBV6-4 and TRBJ1-3; D is unresolved. Per germline, CDR1 MRHNA and CDR2 SNTAGT. This CDR3 spans 14 amino acids. The germline V and J ends were trimmed by 3 bases and 4 bases, with 10 bases remaining between them. The CDR3 spells CASSESPHGNTIYF. The CDR3 DNA is TGTGCCAGCAGTGAATCACCGCACGGAAACACCATATATTTT.

The rearrangement uses TRBV29-1 and TRBJ2-7, with 10 bases matching TRBD1. The J segment lost 6 bases and the V segment lost 4 bases, leaving 6 bases of the junction unmatched. This CDR3 has 13 amino acids. CDR1 and CDR2 from the germline V gene are SQVTM and ANQGSEA. CDR3 nucleotides: TGCAGCGTTGTGACAGGGGGCTTAGGCGAGCAGTACTTC. This gives the protein CSVVTGGLGEQYF.

Note on this clonotype: A clone one base away is much larger, so this may be a read error. The chain employs TRBV7-3 and TRBJ2-2, with D possibly being TRBD1 or TRBD2 (5 bases each). The CDR3 is 17 residues long. The V gene's germline CDR1 is SGHTA and CDR2 FQGTGA. The DNA of the CDR3 is TGTGCCAGCAGCTTAACGGCGAGGGGCTCGATCACCGGGGAGCTGCTTTTT. Translated: CASSLTARGSITGELLF.

This clonotype showed up many times. J is TRBJ2-7 and V is TRBV7-9; 13 nucleotides agree with TRBD2. Germline-derived CDR1 and CDR2 are SEHNR and FQNEAQ (reference sequence). V dropped 5 bases and J dropped 3; count of bases not matched to a gene: 4. The CDR3 consists of 15 residues. CDR3 nucleotides: TGTGCCAGCAGCCCAGGGACTAGCGGGAACTACGAGCAGTACTTC. Translation gives CASSPGTSGNYEQYF.

This chain uses TRBV12-3 or TRBV12-4 with TRBJ1-6; no firm D call. The CDR3 length is 12 residues. Trimming took 7 bases from V and 10 from J, leaving 11 bases between them. CDR3 region: CASTPGDSPLHF. The CDR3 region has the DNA TGTGCCAGCACCCCTGGAGACTCACCCCTCCACTTT.

This sequence joins TRBV6-6 and TRBJ1-1, with TRBD1 as a possible D gene (5 bases). This CDR3 has 11 residues. Germline CDR1 is MNHNY and CDR2 is SVGAGI (reference sequence). V lost 10 bases to trimming and J lost 4 bases, with 10 bases between them. The CDR3 nucleotides are TGTGCCAACAAGAGGGGCACTGAAGCTTTCTTT. Its protein product is CANKRGTEAFF.

This sequence joins TRBV15 and TRBJ1-4, with a weak D call TRBD1 (6 bases). The V end lost 2 bases, the J end lost 5 bases, and 15 bases lay between the germline ends. The V gene's germline CDR1 is LNHNV and CDR2 YYDKDF (reference sequence). This CDR3 is 16 amino acids long. The CDR3 loop reads CATSRIDRYDNEKLFF. As DNA, the CDR3 is TGTGCCACCAGCAGAATAGACAGGTACGACAATGAAAAACTGTTTTTT.

The V call is TRBV7-3, the J call TRBJ1-5; D may be TRBD1 (6 bases). Trimming stripped 6 bases from V and 5 bases from J, with 17 bases between. This CDR3 region has 15 residues. CDR1 SGHTA and CDR2 FQGTGA come from the germline V gene. Written as DNA, the CDR3 is TGTGCCAGCAGTGTGGGGGGGCAGGGCGATCAGCCCCAGCATTTT. Its translation: CASSVGGQGDQPQHF.

The rearrangement links TRBV15 to TRBJ1-2, with unresolved D. V was trimmed by 6 bases and J by 8 bases, leaving 22 bases between them. The CDR3 contains 15 residues. Germline-derived CDR1 and CDR2 are LNHNV and YYDKDF (reference sequence). The CDR3 loop reads CATRRQVSGSGGYTF. The CDR3 nucleotides are TGTGCCACCAGAAGACAAGTATCGGGGAGCGGCGGCTACACCTTC.

CDR3 loop: CAISGENRGGGGYTF. For the CDR3, the DNA is TGTGCCATCAGTGGAGAGAACAGGGGTGGAGGTGGCTACACCTTC. V and J are TRBV10-3 and TRBJ1-2; 7 nucleotides line up with TRBD1. The CDR3 covers 15 residues. V trimming: 4 bases; J trimming: 7 bases; junction bases outside the gene matches: 12. From germline, CDR1 is ENHRY and CDR2 SYGVKD.

V usage is TRBV28 and J usage is TRBJ1-5; no clear D. The V gene's germline CDR1 is MDHEN and CDR2 SYDVKM. CDR3 size: 13 residues. Trimming took off 5 bases at V and 6 bases at J, with 11 bases between the two ends. This chain's CDR3 is CASSTFGPQPQHF. The CDR3 bases are TGTGCCAGCAGTACGTTCGGACCTCAGCCCCAGCATTTT.

The J gene is TRBJ1-2, the V gene TRBV11-1; weak D call: TRBD1 (6 bases). Trimming removed 7 bases at V and 12 bases at J, with 18 bases between. This CDR3 comprises 12 residues. Germline V lookup: CDR1 SGHAT, CDR2 FQDESV (reference sequence). The CDR3 loop reads CASTSGVDGNTF. Here the CDR3 DNA reads TGTGCCAGCACCTCAGGGGTCGATGGAAACACCTTC.

With respect to this clonotype: Just one base apart from a much larger clone, this may be a read error. The chain has TRBV11-2 and TRBJ2-7; 10 positions agree with TRBD2. Germline V gene data show CDR1 as SGHAT and CDR2 as FQNNGV. J gave up 3 bases and V 4 bases, and 6 bases lay outside the gene matches. The CDR3 spans 15 residues. This CDR3 is CASSYTSGAFYEQYF. Here the CDR3 DNA reads TGTGCCAGCAGCTACACTAGCGGGGCATTCTACGAGCAGTACTTC.

This clonotype occurred many times. The V and J genes are TRBV19 and TRBJ2-7; 11 nucleotides line up with TRBD2. V shed 3 bases, J shed 2 bases, and the junction held 6 bases outside the gene matches. CDR3 size: 16 residues. Germline CDR1 is LNHDA and CDR2 is SQIVND (reference sequence). This chain's CDR3 is CASSIRLLAGAYEQYF. The CDR3, as DNA: TGTGCCAGTAGTATCCGACTACTAGCGGGGGCCTACGAGCAGTACTTC.

DNA of the CDR3: TGTGCCAGCAGCTTGGGGCAGGGGGAAGGCGAAAAACTGTTTTTT. Its protein is CASSLGQGEGEKLFF. This chain uses TRBV5-4 with TRBJ1-4; 7 positions match TRBD1. Trimming cost V 0 bases and J 8 bases; bases outside gene matches: 7. This CDR3 is built from 15 residues. Germline lookup yields CDR1 SGHNT and CDR2 YYREEE (reference sequence).